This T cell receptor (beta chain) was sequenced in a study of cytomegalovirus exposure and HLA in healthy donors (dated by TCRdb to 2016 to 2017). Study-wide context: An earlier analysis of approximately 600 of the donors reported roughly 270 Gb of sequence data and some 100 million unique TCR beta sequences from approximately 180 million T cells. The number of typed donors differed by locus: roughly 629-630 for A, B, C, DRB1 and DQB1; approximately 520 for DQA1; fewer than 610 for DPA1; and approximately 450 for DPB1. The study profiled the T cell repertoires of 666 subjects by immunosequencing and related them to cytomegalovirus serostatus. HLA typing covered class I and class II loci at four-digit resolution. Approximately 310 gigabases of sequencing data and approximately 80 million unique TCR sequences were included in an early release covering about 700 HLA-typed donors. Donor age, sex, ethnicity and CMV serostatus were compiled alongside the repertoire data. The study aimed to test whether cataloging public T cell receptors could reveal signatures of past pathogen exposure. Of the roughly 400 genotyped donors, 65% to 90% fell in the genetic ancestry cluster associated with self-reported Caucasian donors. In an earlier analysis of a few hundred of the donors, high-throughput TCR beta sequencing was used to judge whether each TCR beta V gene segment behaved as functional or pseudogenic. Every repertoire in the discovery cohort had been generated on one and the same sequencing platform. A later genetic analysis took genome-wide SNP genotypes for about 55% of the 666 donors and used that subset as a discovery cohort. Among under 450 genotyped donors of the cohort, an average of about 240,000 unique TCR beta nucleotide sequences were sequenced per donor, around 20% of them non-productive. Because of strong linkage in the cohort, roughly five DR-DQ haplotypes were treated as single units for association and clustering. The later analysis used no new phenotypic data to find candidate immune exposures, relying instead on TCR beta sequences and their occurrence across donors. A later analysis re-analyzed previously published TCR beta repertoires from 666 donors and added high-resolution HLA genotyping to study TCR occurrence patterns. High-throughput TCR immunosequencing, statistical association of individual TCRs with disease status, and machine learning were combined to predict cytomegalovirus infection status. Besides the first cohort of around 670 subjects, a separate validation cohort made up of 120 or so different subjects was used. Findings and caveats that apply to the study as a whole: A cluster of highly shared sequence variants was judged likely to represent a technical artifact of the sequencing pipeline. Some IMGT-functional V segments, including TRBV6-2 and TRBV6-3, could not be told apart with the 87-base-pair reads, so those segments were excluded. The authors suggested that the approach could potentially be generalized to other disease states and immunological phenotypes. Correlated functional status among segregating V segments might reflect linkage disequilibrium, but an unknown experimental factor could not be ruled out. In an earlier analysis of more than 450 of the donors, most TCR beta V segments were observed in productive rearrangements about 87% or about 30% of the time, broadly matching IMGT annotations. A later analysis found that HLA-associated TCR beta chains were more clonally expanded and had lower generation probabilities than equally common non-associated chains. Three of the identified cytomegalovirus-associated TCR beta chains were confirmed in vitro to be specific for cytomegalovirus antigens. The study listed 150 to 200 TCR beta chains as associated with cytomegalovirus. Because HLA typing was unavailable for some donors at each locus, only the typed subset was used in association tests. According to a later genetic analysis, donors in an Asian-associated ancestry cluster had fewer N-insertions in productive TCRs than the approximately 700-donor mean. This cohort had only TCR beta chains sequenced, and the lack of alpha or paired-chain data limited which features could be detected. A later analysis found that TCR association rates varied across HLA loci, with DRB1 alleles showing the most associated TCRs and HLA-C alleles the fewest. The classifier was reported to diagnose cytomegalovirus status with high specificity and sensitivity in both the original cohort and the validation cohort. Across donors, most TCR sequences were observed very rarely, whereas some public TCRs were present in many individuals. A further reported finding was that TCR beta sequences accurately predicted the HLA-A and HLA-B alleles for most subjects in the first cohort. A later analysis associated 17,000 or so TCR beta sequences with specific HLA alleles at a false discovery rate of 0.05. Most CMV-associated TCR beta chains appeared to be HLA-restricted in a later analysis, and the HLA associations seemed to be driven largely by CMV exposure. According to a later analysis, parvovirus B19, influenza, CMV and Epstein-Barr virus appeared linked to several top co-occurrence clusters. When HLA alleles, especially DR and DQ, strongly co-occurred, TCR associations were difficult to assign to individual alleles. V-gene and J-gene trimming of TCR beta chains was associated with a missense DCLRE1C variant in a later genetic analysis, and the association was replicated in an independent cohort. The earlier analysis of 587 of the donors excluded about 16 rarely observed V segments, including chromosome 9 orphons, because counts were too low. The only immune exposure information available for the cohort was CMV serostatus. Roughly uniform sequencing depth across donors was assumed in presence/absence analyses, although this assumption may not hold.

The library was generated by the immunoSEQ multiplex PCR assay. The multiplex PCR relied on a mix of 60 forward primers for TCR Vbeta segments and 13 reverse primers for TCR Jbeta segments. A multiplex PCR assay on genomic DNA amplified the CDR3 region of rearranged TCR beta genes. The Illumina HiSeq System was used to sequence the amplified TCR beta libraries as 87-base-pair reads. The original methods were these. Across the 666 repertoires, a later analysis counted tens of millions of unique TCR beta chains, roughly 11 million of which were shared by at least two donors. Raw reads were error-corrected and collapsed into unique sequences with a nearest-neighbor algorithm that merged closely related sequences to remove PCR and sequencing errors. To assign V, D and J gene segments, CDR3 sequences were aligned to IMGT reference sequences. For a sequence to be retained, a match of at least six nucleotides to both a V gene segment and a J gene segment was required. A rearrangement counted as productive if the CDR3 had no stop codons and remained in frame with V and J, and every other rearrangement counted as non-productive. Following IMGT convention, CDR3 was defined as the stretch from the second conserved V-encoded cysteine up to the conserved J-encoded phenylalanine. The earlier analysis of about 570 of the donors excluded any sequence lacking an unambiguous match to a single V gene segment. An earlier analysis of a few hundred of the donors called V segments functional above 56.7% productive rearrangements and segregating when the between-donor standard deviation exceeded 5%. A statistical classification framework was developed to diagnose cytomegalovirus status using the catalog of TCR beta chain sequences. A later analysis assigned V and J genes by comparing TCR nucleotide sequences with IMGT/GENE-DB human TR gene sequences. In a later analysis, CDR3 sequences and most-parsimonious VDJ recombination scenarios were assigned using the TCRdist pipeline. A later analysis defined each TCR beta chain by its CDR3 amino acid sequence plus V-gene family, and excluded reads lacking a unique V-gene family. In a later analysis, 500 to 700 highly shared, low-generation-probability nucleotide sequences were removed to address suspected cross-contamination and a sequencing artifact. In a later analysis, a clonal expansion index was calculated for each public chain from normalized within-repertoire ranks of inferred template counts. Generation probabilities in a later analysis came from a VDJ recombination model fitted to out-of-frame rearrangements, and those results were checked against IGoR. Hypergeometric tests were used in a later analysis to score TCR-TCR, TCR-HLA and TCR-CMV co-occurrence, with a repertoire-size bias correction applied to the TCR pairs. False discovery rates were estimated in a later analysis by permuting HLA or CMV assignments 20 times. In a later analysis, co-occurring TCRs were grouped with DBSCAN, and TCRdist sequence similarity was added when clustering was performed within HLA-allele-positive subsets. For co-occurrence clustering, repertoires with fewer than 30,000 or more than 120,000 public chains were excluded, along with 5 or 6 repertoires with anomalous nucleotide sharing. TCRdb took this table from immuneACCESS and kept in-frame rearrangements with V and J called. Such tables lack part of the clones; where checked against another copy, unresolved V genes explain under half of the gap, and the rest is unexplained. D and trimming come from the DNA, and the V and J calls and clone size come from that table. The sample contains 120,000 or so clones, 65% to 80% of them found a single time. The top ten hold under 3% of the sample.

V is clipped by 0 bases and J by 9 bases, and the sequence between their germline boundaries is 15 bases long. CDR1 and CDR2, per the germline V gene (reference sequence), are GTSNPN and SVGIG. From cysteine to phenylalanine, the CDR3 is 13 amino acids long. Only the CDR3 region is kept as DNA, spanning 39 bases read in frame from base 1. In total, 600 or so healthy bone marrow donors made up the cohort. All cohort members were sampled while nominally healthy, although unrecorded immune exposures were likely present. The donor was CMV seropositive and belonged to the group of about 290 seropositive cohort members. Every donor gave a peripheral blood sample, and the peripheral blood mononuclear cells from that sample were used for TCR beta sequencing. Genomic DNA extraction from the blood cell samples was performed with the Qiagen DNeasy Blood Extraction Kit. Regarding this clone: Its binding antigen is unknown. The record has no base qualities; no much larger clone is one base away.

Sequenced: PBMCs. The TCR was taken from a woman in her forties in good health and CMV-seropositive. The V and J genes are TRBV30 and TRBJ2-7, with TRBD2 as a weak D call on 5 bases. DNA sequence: TGTGCCTGGAGTGTCCAGACTCGGCGGGTGCAGTACTTC. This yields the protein CAWSVQTRRVQYF. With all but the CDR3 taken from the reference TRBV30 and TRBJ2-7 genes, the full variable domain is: SQTIHQWPATLVQPVGSPLSLECTVEGTSNPNLYWYRQAAGRGLQLLFYSVGIGQISSEVPQNLSASRPQDRQFILSSKKLLLSDSGFYLCAWSVQTRRVQYFGPGTRLTVT.